Each of the 10 T cell receptor beta chains below was sequenced from the same sample in a study of blood T cells in healthy people across ages. The second PCR ran about 6 to 11 cycles with a sample-barcoded 5' primer and J-beta primers. TCRdb recomputed calls from the 5' RACE reads with MiXCR, one row per CDR3 protein. The sample contains 800,000 to 1,300,000 distinct CDR3 sequences, under 30% of which appear only once. These data also featured in a second study, about T cells of mothers and their children.

The sequencing sample was made of blood. These receptors were obtained from a girl aged 2-10 years in good health.

The chain joins TRBV7-2 to TRBJ2-1; D ambiguous. The V gene's germline CDR1 is SGHTA and CDR2 FQGNSA. The CDR3 runs to 16 residues. Deletions cut 2 bases from V and 2 bases from J, with 13 bases between. The CDR3: CASSLTSRRTYNEQFF. The CDR3 DNA follows: TGTGCCAGCAGCTTAACTTCTAGGCGCACCTACAATGAGCAGTTCTTC.

In its sample, this clonotype was seen a few times. The V gene is TRBV5-1, the J gene TRBJ2-7; 8 nucleotides agree with TRBD2. This CDR3 spans 15 amino acids. Germline values: CDR1 SGHRS, CDR2 YFSETQ. The V gene end was trimmed by 4 bases and the J gene end by 5 bases; junction bases not matched to a gene: 11. CDR3 in DNA: TGCGCCAGCAGCAAATCGGGACTAGGAATCCACGAGCAGTACTTC. Encoded protein: CASSKSGLGIHEQYF.

The chain is built from TRBV5-1 and TRBJ2-5; tentatively, D is TRBD2 (5 bases). The DNA end favors TRBJ2-1, so the J call may be wrong. This CDR3 region has 17 residues. Germline CDR1 SGHRS, CDR2 YFSETQ. CDR3 loop: CASSLVFGRRGDNEQFF. The CDR3 nucleotides are TGCGCCAGCAGCTTGGTCTTCGGAAGACGGGGAGATAATGAGCAGTTCTTC.

The J gene is TRBJ1-3, the V gene TRBV29-1; a possible D gene is TRBD1 (5 bases). Germline lookup yields CDR1 SQVTM and CDR2 ANQGSEA. There are 14 residues in the CDR3. Trimming took 5 bases from V and 0 from J, leaving 11 bases between them. This CDR3 reads CSVHFGGSGNTIYF. The CDR3 coding sequence is TGCAGCGTTCACTTTGGGGGCTCTGGAAACACCATATATTTT.

V and J are TRBV4-1 and TRBJ2-5, with D unclear. V shed 1 base and J shed 1 base, with 7 bases lying between them. This CDR3 is 14 amino acids long. The germline CDR1 and CDR2 sequences are MGHRA and YSYEKL. The CDR3 bases are TGCGCCAGCAGCCAAGGCCCCAGCCAAGAGACCCAGTACTTC. This sequence encodes CASSQGPSQETQYF.

This rearrangement joins TRBV5-6 to TRBJ1-2, with TRBD1 identical over 12 bases. CDR1 and CDR2 (germline): SGHDT, YYEEEE. The CDR3 runs to 14 residues. Germline trimming cut 7 bases from V and 3 bases from J; bases unmatched to any gene: 4. CDR3 nucleotide sequence: TGTGCCAGCGGGACAGGGGGCGAGGACTATGGCTACACCTTC. Its protein is CASGTGGEDYGYTF.

V is TRBV20-1 and J is TRBJ1-2; D possibly corresponds to TRBD1 (5 bases). The germline CDR1 and CDR2 sequences are DFQATT and SNEGSKA (reference sequence). The ends were cut back, 3 bases at V and 0 bases at J, with 14 bases in the middle. This CDR3 comprises 15 residues. CDR3 nucleotide sequence: TGCAGTGCTAGTATAGGGACTACATCTAACTATGGCTACACCTTC. This encodes CSASIGTTSNYGYTF.

This sequence joins TRBV4-1 and TRBJ2-3; D unresolved. The germline V and J ends were trimmed by 2 bases and 5 bases, with 8 bases remaining between them. The CDR3 is made up of 13 amino acids. Germline V gives CDR1 MGHRA, CDR2 YSYEKL. CDR3 sequence (DNA): TGCGCCAGCAGCCAATCGGCGGTAGATACGCAGTATTTT. Translated, it gives CASSQSAVDTQYF.

This clonotype showed up just a few times. This chain links TRBV4-2 with TRBJ2-1; D not resolved. The germline V gene encodes CDR1 LGHNA and CDR2 YNFKEQ. V was shortened by 1 base and J by 6 bases, with 10 bases between the two germline ends. The CDR3 sequence is 14 residues long. The CDR3 DNA reads TGTGCCAGCAGCCAAGGTACCTTCCGCAATGAGCAGTTCTTC. Its protein product is CASSQGTFRNEQFF.

This clonotype has a handful of counts. The gene calls are TRBV6-6 and TRBJ2-5; unclear D gene. Germline loops: CDR1 MNHNY, CDR2 SVGAGI (reference sequence). This CDR3 contains 15 residues. Trimming took 1 base from V and 4 from J, leaving 13 bases between them. This CDR3 is CASSYYDHHGETQYF. The CDR3 region has the DNA TGTGCCAGCAGTTACTACGACCACCATGGAGAGACCCAGTACTTC.